The 3 T cell receptor beta chains below all came from one sample that was sequenced in a study of a mutant IDH1 vaccine in newly diagnosed glioma. Here immunoSEQ multiplex PCR was the method, and the copy in TCRdb shows in-frame clones only, minus some. The data show approximately 67,000 clones, around four fifths seen once. This sample's time point: baseline, week 1 (first vaccination visit). The treatment here: pre-vaccination baseline after standard-of-care therapy. The specimen was peripheral blood mononuclear cells (PBMCs), collected from a glioma patient treated with radiotherapy, temozolomide or both. The receptors were gathered from a woman aged 18-29 years with glioma. Some clones in this sample may be carry-over from other donors' samples.

The chain joins TRBV6-1 to TRBJ1-3; 9 bases fit TRBD1. Unmatched junction bases numbered 9, after V lost 2 bases and J lost 7 bases. The CDR3 is 16 amino acids. Germline V gene lookup returns CDR1 MNHNS and CDR2 SASEGT. CDR3 coding DNA: TGTGCCAGCAGTGAAAAGACAGGGGGTTTTGGGAACACCATATATTTT. Translated, it gives CASSEKTGGFGNTIYF.

The gene calls are TRBV6-1 and TRBJ2-1; 10 bases align to TRBD2. CDR1 MNHNS and CDR2 SASEGT come from the germline V gene. The CDR3 covers 15 residues. The ends lost 6 bases at V and 3 bases at J; junction bases unmatched: 5. The CDR3, as DNA: TGTGCCAGCAGCCCCGGGACTAGCGACTACAATGAGCAGTTCTTC. Protein sequence: CASSPGTSDYNEQFF.

V usage is TRBV5-8 and J usage is TRBJ1-5; 7 nucleotides line up with TRBD1. Looked up from germline, CDR1 is SGHTS and CDR2 is YDEGEE. V lost 4 bases and J lost 4; bases outside the gene matches: 8. This CDR3 contains 15 residues. The CDR3 protein is CASSASTGTNQPQHF. For the CDR3, the DNA is TGTGCCAGCAGCGCCTCGACAGGGACTAATCAGCCCCAGCATTTT.